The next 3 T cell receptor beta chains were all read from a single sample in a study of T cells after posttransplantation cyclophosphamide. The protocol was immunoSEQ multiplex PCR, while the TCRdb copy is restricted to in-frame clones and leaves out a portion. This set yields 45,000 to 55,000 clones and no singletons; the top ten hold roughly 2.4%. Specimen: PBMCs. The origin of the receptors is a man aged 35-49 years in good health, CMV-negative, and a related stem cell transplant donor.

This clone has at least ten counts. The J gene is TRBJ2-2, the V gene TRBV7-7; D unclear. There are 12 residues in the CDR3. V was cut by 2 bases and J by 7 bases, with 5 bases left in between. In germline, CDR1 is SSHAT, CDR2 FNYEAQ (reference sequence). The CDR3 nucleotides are TGTGCCAGCAGCTTAATTAACGGGGAGCTGTTTTTT. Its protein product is CASSLINGELFF. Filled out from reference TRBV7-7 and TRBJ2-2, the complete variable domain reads GAGVSQSPRYKVTKRGQDVTLRCDPISSHATLYWYQQALGQGPEFLTYFNYEAQPDKSGLPSDRFSAERPEGSISTLTIQRTEQRDSAMYRCASSLINGELFFGEGSRLTVL.

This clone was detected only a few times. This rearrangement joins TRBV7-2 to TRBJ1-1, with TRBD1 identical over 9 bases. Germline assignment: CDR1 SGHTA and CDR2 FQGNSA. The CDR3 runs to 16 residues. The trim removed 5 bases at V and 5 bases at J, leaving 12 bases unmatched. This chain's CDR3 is CASSPWDREAVTEAFF. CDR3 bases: TGTGCCAGCAGCCCATGGGACAGGGAGGCGGTGACTGAAGCTTTCTTT.

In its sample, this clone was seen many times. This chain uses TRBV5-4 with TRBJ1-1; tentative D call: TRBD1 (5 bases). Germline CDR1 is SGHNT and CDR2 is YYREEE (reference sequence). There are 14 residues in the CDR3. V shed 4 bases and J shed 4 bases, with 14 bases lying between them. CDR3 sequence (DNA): TGTGCCAGCAGCCCGGGGGGGGGTCCCACTGAAGCTTTCTTT. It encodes CASSPGGGPTEAFF. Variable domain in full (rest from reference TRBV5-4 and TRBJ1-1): ETGVTQSPTHLIKTRGQQVTLRCSSQSGHNTVSWYQQALGQGPQFIFQYYREEENGRGNFPPRFSGLQFPNYSSELNVNALELDDSALYLCASSPGGGPTEAFFGQGTRLTVV.